Listed below are T cell receptor beta chains from one sample, sequenced in a study of cytomegalovirus exposure and HLA in healthy donors. Only in-frame clones appear in the TCRdb table, and some are missing; sequencing was by immunoSEQ multiplex PCR. The sample includes 130,000 or so clones, 70% to 80% of them seen just once. The sequencing input was PBMCs. The receptors were gathered from a woman aged 50 to 65 in good health and CMV-seropositive. The CDR3 runs from the conserved cysteine through the conserved F or W. Fields, in order: D gene, V gene, clone size, J gene, CDR3 length, CDR3 protein, CDR3 DNA. D genes are given only for firm matches. Clone size appears in some rows only: once, few, many, or a class for an expanded clone.

D: NA; V: TRBV5-5; size: NA; J: TRBJ2-7; length: 12; CDR3: CASRWQGNEQYF; DNA: TGTGCCAGCAGGTGGCAGGGGAACGAGCAGTACTTC
D: NA; V: TRBV5-5; size: once; J: TRBJ2-7; length: 15; CDR3: CASSTQTGSWGEQYF; DNA: TGTGCCAGCAGCACGCAGACAGGTTCGTGGGGCGAGCAGTACTTC
D: NA; V: TRBV6-4; size: NA; J: TRBJ2-6; length: 16; CDR3: CASSDSPGIGANVLTF; DNA: TGTGCCAGCAGTGACTCCCCAGGGATCGGGGCCAACGTCCTGACTTTC
D: NA; V: TRBV6-4; size: NA; J: TRBJ1-1; length: 14; CDR3: CASSDSDPGGKAFF; DNA: TGTGCCAGCAGTGACTCGGACCCGGGGGGCAAAGCTTTCTTT
D: NA; V: TRBV7-2; size: NA; J: TRBJ2-1; length: 14; CDR3: CASSYGTFYNEQFF; DNA: TGTGCCAGCAGCTACGGGACTTTTTACAATGAGCAGTTCTTC
D: TRBD1; V: TRBV6-1; size: NA; J: TRBJ2-1; length: 15; CDR3: CASTAGGQGNNEQFF; DNA: TGTGCCAGCACAGCAGGGGGACAGGGGAACAATGAGCAGTTCTTC
D: NA; V: TRBV13; size: NA; J: TRBJ1-4; length: 14; CDR3: CASSVGIGEEKLFF; DNA: TGTGCCAGCAGCGTCGGGATAGGAGAAGAAAAACTGTTTTTT
D: TRBD2; V: TRBV18; size: NA; J: TRBJ2-1; length: 15; CDR3: CASSLQREGTGEQFF; DNA: TGTGCCAGCTCCCTACAGCGGGAGGGTACGGGGGAGCAGTTCTTC
D: TRBD1; V: TRBV27; size: once; J: TRBJ1-2; length: 14; CDR3: CASSSAGGNYGYTF; DNA: TGTGCCAGCAGTTCGGCAGGGGGGAACTATGGCTACACCTTC
D: TRBD2; V: TRBV4-3; size: NA; J: TRBJ2-5; length: 21; CDR3: CASSQDPFRAGTTRGQETQYF; DNA: TGCGCCAGCAGCCAAGATCCCTTTAGAGCGGGAACCACCCGGGGGCAAGAGACCCAGTACTTC
D: NA; V: TRBV15; size: NA; J: TRBJ2-1; length: 14; CDR3: CATSRGQAHNEQFF; DNA: TGTGCCACCAGCAGAGGACAGGCCCACAATGAGCAGTTCTTC